Presented here are 16 T cell receptor beta chains from one specimen sequenced in a study of blood T cell repertoires in COVID-19. Sequenced by immunoSEQ multiplex PCR; TCRdb stores in-frame clones only, minus some. The repertoire holds 150,000 to 200,000 clones, with 75% to 95% as singletons. Sample: peripheral blood. These receptors all come from a man aged 45 to 65 with acute or convalescent COVID-19.

The chain couples TRBV7-9 to TRBJ2-1, with 9 positions matching TRBD1. V was clipped by 4 bases and J by 7 bases; unmatched bases: 8. Per the germline V gene, CDR1 is SEHNR and CDR2 is FQNEAQ (reference sequence). This CDR3 is built from 15 residues. The CDR3 coding sequence is TGTGCCAGCAGCTATAGAGGAGACAGGGGGAATGAGCAGTTCTTC. Translated: CASSYRGDRGNEQFF.

J is TRBJ2-1 and V is TRBV15; 14 bases fit TRBD2. Germline CDR1 LNHNV, CDR2 YYDKDF (reference sequence). CDR3 length: 17 residues. V gave up 4 bases and J gave up 8 bases; unmatched junction bases: 10. The CDR3 DNA reads as TGTGCCACCAGCAAGCACCGACTAGCGGGGGGGACATATGAGCAGTTCTTC. Translation gives CATSKHRLAGGTYEQFF.

The rearrangement links TRBV3-1 (or the pseudogene TRBV3-2) to TRBJ1-3; D possibly corresponds to TRBD1 (6 bases). The CDR3 has 16 residues. With 3 bases removed from V and 3 bases from J, the gap between germline ends came to 15 bases. CDR1 is LGHDT, CDR2 YNNKEL, per germline (reference sequence). The chain's CDR3 is CASSHPPQGYGNTIYF. CDR3 sequence (DNA): TGTGCCAGCAGCCACCCACCCCAGGGGTATGGAAACACCATATATTTT.

V usage is TRBV27 and J usage is TRBJ1-6; D remains unclear. V dropped 3 bases and J dropped 4 bases, with 7 bases sitting between them. CDR1 MNHEY and CDR2 SMNVEV come from the germline V gene (reference sequence). The CDR3 is made up of 14 amino acids. CDR3 amino acids: CASSFGGYNSPLHF. The CDR3 region has the DNA TGTGCCAGCAGTTTTGGAGGTTATAATTCACCCCTCCACTTT.

The rearrangement uses TRBV27 and TRBJ1-1; D is perhaps TRBD1 (6 bases). Germline V lookup: CDR1 MNHEY, CDR2 SMNVEV (reference sequence). The CDR3 spans 15 residues. V was shortened by 6 bases and J by 2 bases, with 16 bases between the two germline ends. CDR3 residues: CASRAGVPINTEAFF. CDR3 sequence (DNA): TGTGCCAGCAGGGCAGGGGTCCCTATTAACACTGAAGCTTTCTTT.

The J gene is TRBJ1-6, the V gene TRBV7-2; D is unresolved. V dropped 1 base and J dropped 9 bases, with 10 bases sitting between them. CDR3 length: 14 residues. CDR1 and CDR2 (germline): SGHTA, FQGNSA. CDR3 nucleotides: TGTGCCAGCAGCTTAGTACCAGAGGGTTCACCCCTCCACTTT. Amino acid sequence: CASSLVPEGSPLHF. The full variable domain, with the rest looked up from reference TRBV7-2 and TRBJ1-6, is GAGVSQSPSNKVTEKGKDVELRCDPISGHTALYWYRQSLGQGLEFLIYFQGNSAPDKSGLPSDRFSAERTGGSVSTLTIQRTQQEDSAVYLCASSLVPEGSPLHFGNGTRLTVT.

The V call is TRBV3-1 (or the pseudogene TRBV3-2), the J call TRBJ1-4; unclear D gene. Trimming removed 0 bases from V and 7 bases from J, with 12 bases in between. The germline gives CDR1 LGHDT, CDR2 YNNKEL (reference sequence). The CDR3 runs 15 residues. The chain's CDR3 is CASSQEGSRGEKLFF. CDR3 DNA: TGTGCCAGCAGCCAAGAAGGGTCGCGGGGTGAAAAACTGTTTTTT.

The CDR3 coding sequence is TGTGCCATCAGTGCTGTCAGGGTTCGTTTTATCGTTAACTATGGCTACACCTTC. As protein: CAISAVRVRFIVNYGYTF. The chain uses TRBV10-3 and TRBJ1-2, with D possibly being TRBD1 (5 bases). Trimming pared 4 bases from V and 1 base from J, leaving 22 bases between. The CDR3 is made up of 18 amino acids. Germline CDR1 is ENHRY and CDR2 is SYGVKD.

V usage is TRBV11-3 and J usage is TRBJ2-7; perhaps TRBD1 as D (5 bases). CDR3 length equals 13 residues. The V end lost 5 bases, the J end lost 0 bases, and 8 bases lay between the germline ends. CDR1 is SGHNT, CDR2 YENEEA, per germline. DNA of the CDR3: TGTGCCAGCAGCCGCAGGGACTCCTACGAGCAGTACTTC. Translating gives CASSRRDSYEQYF.

This clone was counted a single time. V gene TRBV11-2 combines with J gene TRBJ1-3; the D gene is possibly TRBD1 (6 bases). There are 13 residues in the CDR3. Trimming took off 10 bases at V and 0 bases at J, with 10 bases between the two ends. Germline V lookup: CDR1 SGHAT, CDR2 FQNNGV. The CDR3 sequence is CATSTGSGNTIYF. The CDR3 nucleotides read TGTGCCACTTCGACAGGCTCTGGAAACACCATATATTTT.

This chain joins TRBV5-8 and TRBJ1-1; maybe TRBD1 (5 bases). Trimming cost V 0 bases and J 3 bases, with 12 bases left between them. This CDR3 spans 15 amino acids. Germline lookup yields CDR1 SGHTS and CDR2 YDEGEE. DNA of the CDR3: TGTGCCAGCAGCTTGGGGACGGGGGGGTACACTGAAGCTTTCTTT. Translated, it gives CASSLGTGGYTEAFF.

The V gene is TRBV19, the J gene TRBJ1-2; D perhaps matches TRBD1 (5 bases). The CDR3 extends over 15 amino acids. V lost 6 bases and J 2 bases, leaving 16 bases between the germline ends. Germline V gives CDR1 LNHDA, CDR2 SQIVND (reference sequence). CDR3 region: CASSWRGARNYGYTF. The CDR3 bases are TGTGCCAGTAGCTGGCGGGGCGCTCGAAACTATGGCTACACCTTC.

The rearrangement joins TRBV10-1 to TRBJ1-3; D remains ambiguous. V lost 0 bases to trimming and J lost 2 bases, with 11 bases between them. Germline V lookup: CDR1 WNHNN, CDR2 SYGVQD (reference sequence). This CDR3 region has 16 residues. CDR3: CASSESHSSTGNTIYF. The CDR3 DNA follows: TGCGCCAGCAGTGAGTCGCATTCTTCTACTGGAAACACCATATATTTT.

The chain recombines TRBV4-1 with TRBJ2-1; TRBD2 agrees at 9 bases. J gave up 3 bases and V 0 bases, and 6 bases lay outside the gene matches. This CDR3 comprises 17 residues. Germline CDR1 is MGHRA and CDR2 is YSYEKL. CDR3 amino acids: CASSQDPGTSIYNEQFF. The CDR3 nucleotides read TGCGCCAGCAGCCAAGATCCCGGGACTAGCATCTACAATGAGCAGTTCTTC.

The V and J genes are TRBV7-9 and TRBJ1-1; D remains unclear. The germline V gene encodes CDR1 SEHNR and CDR2 FQNEAQ (reference sequence). Trimming pared 5 bases from V and 0 bases from J, leaving 10 bases between. This CDR3 region has 14 residues. Written as DNA, the CDR3 is TGTGCCAGCAGCATTATCGGGGTGAACACTGAAGCTTTCTTT. Encoded protein: CASSIIGVNTEAFF. The variable domain in full, completed from reference TRBV7-9 and TRBJ1-1, reads DTGVSQNPRHKITKRGQNVTFRCDPISEHNRLYWYRQTLGQGPEFLTYFQNEAQLEKSRLLSDRFSAERPKGSFSTLEIQRTEQGDSAMYLCASSIIGVNTEAFFGQGTRLTVV.

The chain has TRBV23-1 and TRBJ2-7; 9 nucleotides match TRBD1. TRBV23-1 is reported as an ORF; its role is uncertain. The trim removed 0 bases at V and 2 bases at J, leaving 2 bases unmatched. This CDR3 is built from 15 residues. The chain's CDR3 is CASSQSRDRAYEQYF. The CDR3 DNA reads as TGCGCCAGCAGTCAATCCCGGGACAGGGCCTACGAGCAGTACTTC.